The sequence of this TCR beta chain was determined in a study of blood T cell repertoires in COVID-19. Background on the study: In each case, the material was cDNA or gDNA derived from T cells, B-cell-depleted T cells, or PBMCs.

V shed 0 bases and J 4 bases; nucleotides not matched to a gene: 16. CDR3 length equals 20 residues. Germline assignment: CDR1 SGHRS and CDR2 YFSETQ. The repertoire was sequenced with immunoSEQ multiplex PCR; TCRdb's copy has only in-frame clones and lacks some. The sample lists about 140,000 clones; over 70% were seen once. This chain uses TRBV5-1 with TRBJ2-3; 11 nucleotides match TRBD2. This TCR derives from a woman aged 55-70 years with acute or convalescent COVID-19. Sequencing input: peripheral blood. CDR3 loop: CASSLEPLAGGRQAADTQYF. DNA of the CDR3: TGCGCCAGCAGCTTGGAACCTCTAGCGGGAGGACGACAGGCCGCAGATACGCAGTATTTT.